One and the same sample provided the 28 T cell receptor beta chains below, sequenced in a study of blood T cells in healthy people across ages. Primers used in a second PCR of about 6 to 12 cycles were a sample-barcoded 5' primer and a J-beta primer mix. MiXCR, applied by TCRdb to the 5' RACE reads, yields one record per CDR3 protein. The sample includes fewer than 2 million distinct CDR3 sequences, about 39% of them seen just once. The sample comprised blood. These receptor sequences come from a human donor in good health.

This clonotype was seen a few times. The gene calls are TRBV7-2 and TRBJ1-2, with D possibly matching TRBD1 (6 bases). The V end lost 2 bases, the J end lost 2 bases, and 9 bases lay between the germline ends. The CDR3 loop spans 14 amino acids. Per germline, CDR1 SGHTA and CDR2 FQGNSA. The CDR3 here is CASSLRGQNYGYTF. As DNA, the CDR3 is TGTGCCAGCAGCTTACGAGGACAGAACTATGGCTACACCTTC.

The V gene is TRBV27, the J gene TRBJ1-5; D call uncertain. CDR1 is MNHEY, CDR2 SMNVEV, per germline (reference sequence). CDR3 size: 15 residues. V lost 3 bases to trimming and J lost 0 bases, with 9 bases between them. The CDR3 region is CASSFDSNSNQPQHF. In nucleotides, the CDR3 is TGTGCCAGCAGTTTTGACTCGAATAGCAATCAGCCCCAGCATTTT.

This clonotype was picked up a small number of times. This rearrangement joins TRBV29-1 to TRBJ2-3, with 8 bases that match TRBD1. The germline gives CDR1 SQVTM, CDR2 ANQGSEA. CDR3 length: 13 amino acids. J gave up 6 bases and V 4 bases, and 6 bases lay outside the gene matches. CDR3 nucleotides: TGCAGCGTTGTTCCGACAGGGGTGGATACGCAGTATTTT. Amino acid sequence: CSVVPTGVDTQYF.

The chain combines TRBV10-3 with TRBJ2-1; D gene unclear. The CDR3 consists of 15 residues. Germline V CDR1 and CDR2: ENHRY, SYGVKD. V dropped 3 bases and J dropped 8 bases, with 17 bases sitting between them. CDR3 nucleotides: TGTGCCATCAGTGATGGGGTTATTGGTCGGTATGAGCAGTTCTTC. This sequence encodes CAISDGVIGRYEQFF.

The rearrangement uses TRBV21-1 and TRBJ1-2; the table gives TRBD1 as D, unverified against the DNA. TRBV21-1 is a pseudogene. CDR3 length: 15 amino acids. CDR3 loop: CASSAQGQLNYGYTF. CDR3 coding DNA: TGTGCCAGCAGCGCCCAGGGACAGCTTAACTATGGCTACACCTTC.

In this sample, this clonotype turned up a few times. The chain is built from TRBV27 and TRBJ1-6, with D perhaps matching TRBD1 (5 bases). V lost 5 bases and J lost 2, with 10 bases in between. The CDR3 loop spans 15 amino acids. Germline V gene sequence: CDR1 MNHEY, CDR2 SMNVEV (reference sequence). For the CDR3, the DNA is TGTGCCAGCAGTGCGGGGGTTCCCTATAATTCACCCCTCCACTTT. This codes for CASSAGVPYNSPLHF.

The chain is built from TRBV20-1 and TRBJ1-2, with unresolved D. Germline V gives CDR1 DFQATT, CDR2 SNEGSKA (reference sequence). The length of the CDR3 is 14 residues. Trimming left V 3 bases short and J 3 bases short, with 14 bases between. DNA for the CDR3: TGCAGTGCTAGTATAATTAGGACGGACTATGGCTACACCTTC. Translating it yields CSASIIRTDYGYTF.

The chain is built from TRBV5-4 and TRBJ1-2, with TRBD1 matching over 11 bases. V shed 0 bases, J shed 7 bases, and the junction held 8 bases outside the gene matches. Germline loops: CDR1 SGHNT, CDR2 YYREEE (reference sequence). CDR3 length equals 16 residues. As DNA, the CDR3 is TGTGCCAGCAGCTTGGTTGGGGACAGGGGGTGTTCTGGCTACACCTTC. Encoded protein: CASSLVGDRGCSGYTF.

The chain recombines TRBV6-2 or TRBV6-3 with TRBJ2-1; TRBD2 aligns across 7 bases. CDR1 and CDR2 from the germline V gene are MNHEY and SVGEGT. With 5 bases clipped from V and 15 bases from J, the junction kept 10 bases outside the gene matches. The CDR3 has 12 residues. As DNA, the CDR3 is TGTGCCAGCAGTGATCCGGCGGGGGTGGGGTTCTTC. It yields the protein CASSDPAGVGFF.

V and J are TRBV14 and TRBJ2-3; the D call may be TRBD1 or TRBD2 (5 bases each). Germline CDR1 SGHDN, CDR2 FVKESK. The CDR3 is made up of 15 amino acids. Trimming removed 3 bases from V and 2 bases from J, with 12 bases in between. CDR3 in amino acids: CASSHGGSTTDTQYF. The CDR3 DNA reads TGTGCCAGCAGCCATGGGGGTTCCACCACAGATACGCAGTATTTT. Combining the CDR3 with reference TRBV14 and TRBJ2-3 gives the whole variable domain EAGVTQFPSHSVIEKGQTVTLRCDPISGHDNLYWYRRVMGKEIKFLLHFVKESKQDESGMPNNRFLAERTGGTYSTLKVQPAELEDSGVYFCASSHGGSTTDTQYFGPGTRLTVL.

The V gene is TRBV7-2, the J gene TRBJ2-2, with a weak D call TRBD1 (6 bases). The CDR3 covers 18 residues. Germline lookup yields CDR1 SGHTA and CDR2 FQGNSA. Trimming took off 4 bases at V and 4 bases at J, with 22 bases between the two ends. CDR3 bases: TGTGCCAGCAGCTCGACGTGGATTGGGCAGGGGTTCACCGGGGAGCTGTTTTTT. Residues: CASSSTWIGQGFTGELFF.

This clonotype was seen a handful of times. The rearrangement joins TRBV28 to TRBJ1-2; 8 positions match TRBD1. This CDR3 region has 15 residues. Trimming cost V 6 bases and J 6 bases; bases outside gene matches: 12. Germline CDR1 and CDR2: MDHEN and SYDVKM. The CDR3 reads CASSYPRTGRDGYTF. CDR3 sequence (DNA): TGTGCCAGCAGCTACCCCAGGACAGGGAGGGATGGCTACACCTTC.

This clonotype occurred many times. The chain combines TRBV28 with TRBJ1-2; 10 bases line up with TRBD1. Per the germline V gene, CDR1 is MDHEN and CDR2 is SYDVKM. Losses at the gene ends were 3 bases for V and 4 bases for J; bases not matched to a gene: 5. The length of the CDR3 is 15 residues. CDR3 region: CASSFDRGRSYGYTF. The CDR3 coding sequence is TGTGCCAGCAGTTTTGACAGGGGGCGTTCCTATGGCTACACCTTC.

This clonotype was counted between two and nine times. The chain has TRBV6-5 and TRBJ1-2; TRBD1 matches 8 bases. Losses at the gene ends were 2 bases for V and 7 bases for J; bases not matched to a gene: 12. This CDR3 has 16 amino acids. The germline V gene encodes CDR1 MNHEY and CDR2 SVGAGI. The CDR3 DNA reads TGTGCCAGCAGTTACCGGCAGGGGGCAAGAATTGGTGGCTACACCTTC. This translates into CASSYRQGARIGGYTF.

The chain links TRBV7-8 to TRBJ2-7; TRBD2 is a possible D gene (5 bases). V was shortened by 1 base and J by 5 bases, with 12 bases between the two germline ends. Looked up from germline, CDR1 is SGHVS and CDR2 is FQNEAQ. This CDR3 contains 14 residues. The DNA of the CDR3 is TGTGCCAGCAGCTTAGGAGGGAATCAGAACGAGCAGTACTTC. Translation: CASSLGGNQNEQYF. Variable domain in full (rest from reference TRBV7-8 and TRBJ2-7): GAGVSQSPRYKVAKRGQDVALRCDPISGHVSLFWYQQALGQGPEFLTYFQNEAQLDKSGLPSDRFFAERPEGSVSTLKIQRTQQEDSAVYLCASSLGGNQNEQYFGPGTRLTVT.

The rearrangement links TRBV20-1 to TRBJ1-1; the D is unclear. Trimming shortened V by 3 bases and J by 0 bases, and 20 bases separated the two germline ends. The CDR3 runs to 17 residues. Germline-derived CDR1 and CDR2 are DFQATT and SNEGSKA (reference sequence). This chain's CDR3 is CSASPYRPRSMNTEAFF. The CDR3, as DNA: TGCAGTGCTAGTCCCTACCGACCGCGCAGTATGAACACTGAAGCTTTCTTT.

The chain joins TRBV20-1 to TRBJ1-1; the D is unclear. The CDR3 is 15 residues long. Germline V CDR1 and CDR2: DFQATT, SNEGSKA (reference sequence). The V end lost 2 bases, the J end lost 9 bases, and 22 bases lay between the germline ends. The CDR3 protein is CSARNAWEAYKKAFF. CDR3 coding DNA: TGCAGTGCTAGAAACGCCTGGGAAGCGTACAAAAAAGCTTTCTTT.

V usage is TRBV6-2 or TRBV6-3 and J usage is TRBJ1-5, with D possibly matching TRBD1 (5 bases). Germline V gene data show CDR1 as MNHEY and CDR2 as SVGEGT. The CDR3 has 14 residues. V was shortened by 1 base and J by 9 bases, with 13 bases between the two germline ends. The CDR3 DNA follows: TGTGCCAGCAGTTACTTGGGGACCCGCGGGCCCCAGCATTTT. Its protein is CASSYLGTRGPQHF.

V gene TRBV20-1 combines with J gene TRBJ1-1; D remains ambiguous. Germline-derived CDR1 and CDR2 are DFQATT and SNEGSKA (reference sequence). The CDR3 sequence is 11 residues long. V lost 6 bases to trimming and J lost 7 bases, with 12 bases between them. The CDR3: CSADYHIEAFF. The CDR3, as DNA: TGCAGTGCCGACTATCATATTGAAGCTTTCTTT.

The gene calls are TRBV20-1 and TRBJ2-1; tentatively, D is TRBD2 (6 bases). CDR1 and CDR2 from the germline V gene are DFQATT and SNEGSKA (reference sequence). V was pared by 6 bases and J by 4 bases, with 16 bases between. The CDR3 contains 14 residues. The CDR3 DNA reads as TGCAGTGCCCTGGCTAGCGCGGGGTACAATGAGCAGTTCTTC. It codes for CSALASAGYNEQFF.

CDR3 sequence reads: CASSSYWDGFGYTF. As DNA, the CDR3 is TGTGCCAGCAGTTCCTATTGGGACGGCTTCGGCTACACCTTC. The chain has TRBV6-5 and TRBJ1-2; weak D call: TRBD1 (5 bases). Germline loops: CDR1 MNHEY, CDR2 SVGAGI. Between the trimmed V and J ends, which lost 4 bases and 8 bases, there was a span of 17 bases. CDR3 length equals 14 residues.

The rearrangement links TRBV5-8 to TRBJ2-1; D is possibly TRBD1 (6 bases). The CDR3 is 15 amino acids. V lost 2 bases and J 8 bases, leaving 17 bases between the germline ends. Germline CDR1 is SGHTS and CDR2 is YDEGEE. CDR3 bases: TGTGCCAGCAGCTTCGGTGGAAGACAGGTTGATGAGCAGTTCTTC. This gives the protein CASSFGGRQVDEQFF.

The chain employs TRBV5-5 and TRBJ1-5; TRBD1 is a possible D gene (5 bases). The CDR3 is made up of 16 amino acids. V lost 3 bases and J 4 bases, leaving 17 bases between the germline ends. CDR1 is SGHKS, CDR2 YYEKEE, per germline (reference sequence). This CDR3 reads CASSYQLQGGNQPQHF. In DNA form, the CDR3 reads TGTGCCAGCAGCTACCAACTCCAGGGAGGTAATCAGCCCCAGCATTTT.

Only one count was recorded for this clonotype. V is TRBV5-1 and J is TRBJ2-1; D gene uncertain. This CDR3 is built from 15 residues. Between the trimmed V and J ends, which lost 0 bases and 3 bases, there was a span of 10 bases. From germline, CDR1 is SGHRS and CDR2 YFSETQ. CDR3 in DNA: TGCGCCAGCAGCTTGGTTACAGTAGTCTACAATGAGCAGTTCTTC. Its protein product is CASSLVTVVYNEQFF.

The chain is built from TRBV5-6 and TRBJ1-1; no definite D call. Deletions cut 0 bases from V and 3 bases from J, with 6 bases between. CDR1 and CDR2 from the germline V gene are SGHDT and YYEEEE. CDR3 length: 13 residues. The CDR3 sequence is CASSLVRHTEAFF. The CDR3 nucleotides read TGTGCCAGCAGCTTGGTCAGGCACACTGAAGCTTTCTTT.

The chain uses TRBV20-1 and TRBJ2-5, with TRBD2 matching 10 bases. Trimming removed 6 bases from V and 5 bases from J; junction bases left unmatched: 6. Per the germline V gene, CDR1 is DFQATT and CDR2 is SNEGSKA (reference sequence). This CDR3 region has 13 residues. Here the CDR3 DNA reads TGCAGTGCCTCACTGACTAGCGGGGAGACCCAGTACTTC. This gives the protein CSASLTSGETQYF.

The CDR3 sequence: CSARDPRTSQETQYF. For the CDR3, the DNA is TGCAGTGCTAGAGATCCCCGGACTTCTCAGGAGACCCAGTACTTC. J is TRBJ2-5 and V is TRBV20-1, with TRBD2 as a possible D gene (5 bases). The V gene's germline CDR1 is DFQATT and CDR2 SNEGSKA (reference sequence). V lost 0 bases and J 5 bases, leaving 16 bases between the germline ends. This CDR3 is 15 amino acids long.

V and J are TRBV10-3 and TRBJ2-7; 7 bases map to TRBD1. CDR1 is ENHRY, CDR2 SYGVKD, per germline. CDR3 length equals 15 residues. J lost 2 bases, V lost 6 bases, and 10 bases had no gene match. CDR3 nucleotides: TGTGCCATCAGGACCCCGGGACAGAACCCCTACGAGCAGTACTTC. Protein: CAIRTPGQNPYEQYF.